The T cell receptor beta chain described here comes from a study of blood T cell repertoires in COVID-19 (dated by TCRdb to the early 2020s). Looking at the study overall: The collaborator samples originated in the United States, Italy and Spain and spanned the acute and convalescent phases of COVID-19. The material from the prospective study consisted of cDNA or gDNA derived from T cells, B-cell-depleted T cells, or PBMCs. Deeply sampled blood TCRbeta repertoires from subjects exposed to, actively infected with, or recovered from COVID-19 were included in the dataset. The repertoires were released in a freely available public database meant as a resource for research on the immune response to SARS-CoV-2. The samples were drawn from two sources: the first 160 participants of the ongoing ImmuneRACE study, and 1,000 to 1,500 subjects contributed by 6 global collaborators. Nearly every sample came with metadata listing a de-identified subject ID, COVID-19 status, age in years and sex. Where available, HLA class I and class II types were obtained from metadata supplied by the sample provider rather than from assay-based typing. The research as a whole found: The amount of clinical and demographic metadata varied by source and participant and was provided uncurated.

The immunoSEQ Assay, a bias-controlled multiplex PCR, was used to amplify TCRbeta CDR3 regions from genomic DNA. The study's processing was this. Within the assay, amplification of reference gene primers was used to estimate how many nucleated cells each sample contained. To quantify the absolute abundance of each unique TCRbeta CDR3 rearrangement, sequence reads were collapsed and filtered. For each sample, productive Simpson clonality was calculated as the square root of Simpson's diversity index over productive rearrangements. TCRdb retrieved this table from immuneACCESS and kept in-frame rearrangements only. Not all clones are present; in checked studies, unresolved V genes account for under half, and no reason is known for the remainder. The D gene and trimming were derived from the DNA, and the V and J assignments and clone size from that table. Across this sample there are about 80,000 clones, with about four fifths seen only once. The ten largest clonotypes hold less than 15% of the sample.

Collaborating institutions collected whole blood in K2EDTA tubes following their own protocols. Collaborator samples were shipped for TCRbeta analysis as frozen whole blood, isolated PBMCs, or DNA extracted from either sample type. V and J lose 4 bases and 7 bases, and a span of 13 bases separates them. From cysteine to phenylalanine, the CDR3 is 13 amino acids long. Just the 39-base CDR3 DNA is kept, in frame starting at base 1. Looking up the germline V gene yields CDR1 MNHEY and CDR2 SVGAGI. Regarding this clone: Its antigen is not yet known. Within one base of it there is no much larger clone, and no base qualities were kept.

The source is an older man with acute or convalescent COVID-19. Sequencing was done on a sample of peripheral blood. The V and J genes are TRBV6-5 and TRBJ1-1; TRBD1 might be the D gene, on 6 matching bases. The DNA reads as follows: TGTGCCAGCAGTTCTGGACAGTTTTATGAAGCTTTCTTT. It codes for CASSSGQFYEAFF.